This TCR beta chain derives from a study of cytomegalovirus exposure and HLA in healthy donors. CDR3 length: 13 residues. CDR1 is ENHRY and CDR2 is SYGVKD in the germline V gene. V was shortened by 2 bases and J by 10 bases, with 13 bases between the two germline ends. 13 Jbeta primers and 60 Vbeta primers were used for the PCR. Measured with immunoSEQ multiplex PCR; TCRdb has only the in-frame clones, and not every one. The sample holds 100,000 or so clones, about four fifths seen once. The sequenced sample was PBMCs. The chain joins TRBV10-3 to TRBJ2-3; D is perhaps TRBD1 (6 bases). The TCR was taken from a woman between 35 and 50 years old in good health and CMV-seronegative. CDR3 bases: TGTGCCATCAGTGAGGAGGACAGAGGGGCGCAGTATTTT. This sequence encodes CAISEEDRGAQYF.